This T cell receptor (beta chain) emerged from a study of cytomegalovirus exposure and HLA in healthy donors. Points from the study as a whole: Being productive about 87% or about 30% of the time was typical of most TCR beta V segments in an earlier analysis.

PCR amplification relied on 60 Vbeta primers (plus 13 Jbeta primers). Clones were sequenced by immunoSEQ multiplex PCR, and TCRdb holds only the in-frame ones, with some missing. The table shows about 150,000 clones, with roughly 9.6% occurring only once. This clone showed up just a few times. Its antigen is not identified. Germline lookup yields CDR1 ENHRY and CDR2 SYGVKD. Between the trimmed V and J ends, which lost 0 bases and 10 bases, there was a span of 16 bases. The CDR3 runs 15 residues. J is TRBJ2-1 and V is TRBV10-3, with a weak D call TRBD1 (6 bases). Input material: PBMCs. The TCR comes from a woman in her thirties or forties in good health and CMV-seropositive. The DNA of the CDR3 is TGTGCCATCAGTGAGTCGGGGGACACCTTTAGGGAGCAGTTCTTC. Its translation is CAISESGDTFREQFF.